The clone carrying this T cell receptor (beta chain) was picked up a small number of times. The record originates from a study of T-cell reconstitution after alpha-beta-depleted transplantation in children. The authors prepared the TCRbeta library with unique molecular identifiers. TCRdb recomputed calls from the PCR reads with MiXCR, one row per CDR3 protein. The data contain hundreds of thousands of distinct CDR3 sequences, 16% of them singletons. This CDR3 is 15 amino acids long. V was shortened by 8 bases and J by 2 bases, with 18 bases between the two germline ends. Germline CDR1 reads MNHEY; CDR2 reads SMNVEV (reference sequence).

The sample was PBMCs from the stem cell graft donor, taken from the stem cell graft. This receptor was identified in a human donor who donated a stem cell graft to a child with acute myeloid leukemia. The chain employs TRBV27 and TRBJ2-5; D is ambiguous. CDR3 sequence (DNA): TGTGCCAGCTCCCTCCTGCTGGGCAGACAAGAGACCCAGTACTTC. Protein sequence: CASSLLLGRQETQYF.